This TCR beta chain is from a study of blood T cells in healthy people across ages. The authors ran a second PCR of about 7 to 11 cycles using a sample-barcoded 5' primer and a J-beta primer mix. TCRdb ran MiXCR on the 5' RACE reads and lists one entry per CDR3 protein. The sample holds some 1.7 million distinct CDR3 sequences, approximately 30% seen once. Every participating donor contributed roughly 9.6 milliliters of peripheral blood through a draw. This clonotype showed up just a few times. A much larger clone lies a single base off, so this may be a read error. The V end was cut by 7 bases, the J end by 2 bases, with 12 bases between. Germline CDR1 is SQVTM and CDR2 is ANQGSEA. The CDR3 spans 12 residues.

This chain links TRBV29-1 with TRBJ2-7; no clear D gene. This receptor was obtained from a woman between 25 and 40 years old in good health. Sequenced sample: blood. CDR3 nucleotide sequence: TGCAGCGGAGAACATCTAACCTACGAGCAGTACTTC. Encoded protein: CSGEHLTYEQYF.